This T cell receptor (beta chain) was obtained from a study of blood T cell repertoires in COVID-19. On the study more broadly: Acute-phase and convalescent COVID-19 samples originated in the United States, Italy and Spain. Sample material is recorded as cDNA or gDNA derived from T cells, B-cell-depleted T cells, or PBMCs.

As processed by the authors: Estimates of nucleated cell counts were drawn from the amplification of reference gene primers. Libraries were prepared by immunoSEQ multiplex PCR; TCRdb keeps only in-frame clonotypes and omits some of them. V, J and clone size derive from that table, while D and trimming were established from the DNA sequence. The data hold over 90,000 clones, with around 87% observed a single time. Per the germline V gene, CDR1 is SGHAT and CDR2 is FQNNGV. This CDR3 is built from 15 residues. Trimming left V 5 bases short and J 2 bases short, with 15 bases between. V is TRBV11-2 and J is TRBJ2-5; D might be TRBD2 (5 bases). Input material: peripheral blood. The receptor comes from a human donor in a cohort sampled during active COVID-19. The CDR3 bases are TGTGCCAGCAGCACCGTTCAAGGCGGGCAAGAGACCCAGTACTTC. Amino acids: CASSTVQGGQETQYF.